Each of the 19 T cell receptor beta chains below was sequenced from the same sample in a study of cytomegalovirus exposure and HLA in healthy donors. The PCR ran on 60 Vbeta and 13 Jbeta primers. TCRdb's table, derived via immunoSEQ multiplex PCR, lists solely in-frame clones and lacks some. The profile shows 200,000 to 250,000 clones, around four fifths of them singletons. The material sequenced was PBMCs. Source of these receptors: a boy aged 5-17 years in good health and CMV-seronegative.

This clone was picked up a small number of times. The chain recombines TRBV6-5 with TRBJ2-7; D call uncertain. V was trimmed by 5 bases and J by 7 bases, leaving 18 bases between them. This CDR3 comprises 14 residues. CDR1 and CDR2 (germline): MNHEY, SVGAGI. The CDR3 bases are TGTGCCAGCAGTCCAAGACTGTATGAGGAAGAGCAGTACTTC. It codes for CASSPRLYEEEQYF.

This chain connects TRBV4-1 to TRBJ1-6; 7 bases map to TRBD1. V shed 3 bases and J 13 bases; nucleotides not matched to a gene: 15. This CDR3 has 16 amino acids. Germline CDR1 MGHRA, CDR2 YSYEKL. The CDR3 nucleotides read TGCGCCAGCAGCCACTCCAGTCGGGACAGATCTTTCCCCCTCCACTTT. It specifies CASSHSSRDRSFPLHF.

This clone was observed once. The chain links TRBV30 to TRBJ1-2, with 8 bases lining up with TRBD1. This CDR3 is 13 amino acids long. Germline V gene sequence: CDR1 GTSNPN, CDR2 SVGIG (reference sequence). Trimming at V came to 3 bases and at J to 3 bases, leaving 3 bases not matched to a gene. The CDR3 loop is CAWSIQGDYGYTF. CDR3 in DNA: TGTGCCTGGAGCATACAGGGGGACTATGGCTACACCTTC.

This chain joins TRBV19 and TRBJ1-1; TRBD1 is a possible D gene (6 bases). V shed 4 bases and J shed 4 bases, with 16 bases lying between them. Per the germline V gene, CDR1 is LNHDA and CDR2 is SQIVND (reference sequence). The CDR3 has 15 residues. DNA of the CDR3: TGTGCCAGTAGTAACCCCTCCGGGGGGCCCACTGAAGCTTTCTTT. Translated: CASSNPSGGPTEAFF. Full variable domain (rest looked up from reference TRBV19 and TRBJ1-1): DGGITQSPKYLFRKEGQNVTLSCEQNLNHDAMYWYRQDPGQGLRLIYYSQIVNDFQKGDIAEGYSVSREKKESFPLTVTSAQKNPTAFYLCASSNPSGGPTEAFFGQGTRLTVV.

The chain joins TRBV6-5 to TRBJ2-2, with TRBD1 as a possible D gene (6 bases). The V end was cut by 2 bases, the J end by 5 bases, with 12 bases between. Germline CDR1 reads MNHEY; CDR2 reads SVGAGI. The length of the CDR3 is 15 residues. CDR3 sequence reads: CASSYGGLGTGELFF. The CDR3 DNA sequence: TGTGCCAGCAGTTACGGGGGCTTAGGGACCGGGGAGCTGTTTTTT.

The rearrangement links TRBV5-5 to TRBJ2-2; D perhaps matches TRBD2 (5 bases). The V end lost 5 bases, the J end lost 4 bases, and 21 bases lay between the germline ends. This CDR3 comprises 17 residues. The V gene's germline CDR1 is SGHKS and CDR2 YYEKEE (reference sequence). The CDR3 reads CASRPTLVRTGTGELFF. CDR3 coding DNA: TGTGCCAGCAGACCCACACTAGTGCGAACGGGCACCGGGGAGCTGTTTTTT. Complete variable domain (other parts from reference TRBV5-5 and TRBJ2-2): DAGVTQSPTHLIKTRGQQVTLRCSPISGHKSVSWYQQVLGQGPQFIFQYYEKEERGRGNFPDRFSARQFPNYSSELNVNALLLGDSALYLCASRPTLVRTGTGELFFGEGSRLTVL.

The V call is TRBV29-1, the J call TRBJ1-1; D unresolved. The CDR3 sequence is 12 residues long. Germline-derived CDR1 and CDR2 are SQVTM and ANQGSEA. V shed 5 bases and J shed 3 bases, with 10 bases lying between them. The CDR3 sequence is CSVRDLDTEAFF. For the CDR3, the DNA is TGCAGCGTTCGCGATCTGGACACTGAAGCTTTCTTT.

The chain recombines TRBV19 with TRBJ2-3; 7 nucleotides agree with TRBD2. The V gene end was trimmed by 8 bases and the J gene end by 0 bases; junction bases not matched to a gene: 2. The CDR3 totals 13 residues. From germline, CDR1 is LNHDA and CDR2 SQIVND (reference sequence). The CDR3 DNA sequence: TGTGCCAGTGATAGCGGGAGCACAGATACGCAGTATTTT. It is translated as CASDSGSTDTQYF.

This chain uses TRBV30 with TRBJ2-4; D is perhaps TRBD2 (5 bases). Germline V lookup: CDR1 GTSNPN, CDR2 SVGIG (reference sequence). The CDR3 length is 12 residues. V was clipped by 1 base and J by 6 bases, with 7 bases between them. CDR3 nucleotide sequence: TGTGCCTGGAGTGGAGGGCCAAACATTCAGTACTTC. Amino acids: CAWSGGPNIQYF. Looking up the rest from reference TRBV30 and TRBJ2-4 gives the full variable domain: SQTIHQWPATLVQPVGSPLSLECTVEGTSNPNLYWYRQAAGRGLQLLFYSVGIGQISSEVPQNLSASRPQDRQFILSSKKLLLSDSGFYLCAWSGGPNIQYFGAGTRLSVL.

This sequence joins TRBV2 and TRBJ1-1; 7 positions match TRBD1. The CDR3 contains 14 residues. CDR1 and CDR2 from the germline V gene are SNHLY and FYNNEI. Trimming removed 5 bases from V and 4 bases from J; junction bases left unmatched: 7. The chain's CDR3 is CASSRNPGGTEAFF. For the CDR3, the DNA is TGTGCCAGCAGTCGCAATCCAGGGGGCACTGAAGCTTTCTTT.

The rearrangement links TRBV18 to TRBJ1-2, with TRBD1 matching 9 bases. The CDR3 consists of 15 residues. V shed 3 bases and J 4 bases; nucleotides not matched to a gene: 6. CDR1 is KGHSH, CDR2 LQKENI, per germline. Here the CDR3 reads CASSPEGQGSYGYTF. The DNA of the CDR3 is TGTGCCAGCTCACCCGAAGGACAGGGGTCCTATGGCTACACCTTC.

V usage is TRBV11-3 and J usage is TRBJ2-7; a possible D gene is TRBD1 (7 bases). The ends were cut back, 8 bases at V and 6 bases at J, with 26 bases in the middle. Germline V gene sequence: CDR1 SGHNT, CDR2 YENEEA. The CDR3 runs to 16 residues. CDR3 DNA: TGTGCCAGCCGACTGGGGGGTGGGACAGAAGCGGCCGAGCAGTACTTC. Protein sequence: CASRLGGGTEAAEQYF. Full variable domain (remainder filled in from reference TRBV11-3 and TRBJ2-7): EAGVVQSPRYKIIEKKQPVAFWCNPISGHNTLYWYLQNLGQGPELLIRYENEEAVDDSQLPKDRFSAERLKGVDSTLKIQPAELGDSAVYLCASRLGGGTEAAEQYFGPGTRLTVT.

The V call is TRBV5-4, the J call TRBJ2-7, with 8 positions matching TRBD1. The germline V gene has CDR1 SGHNT and CDR2 YYREEE (reference sequence). V was clipped by 4 bases and J by 1 base; unmatched bases: 4. There are 14 residues in the CDR3. CDR3 bases: TGTGCCAGCAGCGGCAGGACAGGGTCCTACGAGCAGTACTTC. It is translated as CASSGRTGSYEQYF. The full variable domain, with the rest looked up from reference TRBV5-4 and TRBJ2-7, is ETGVTQSPTHLIKTRGQQVTLRCSSQSGHNTVSWYQQALGQGPQFIFQYYREEENGRGNFPPRFSGLQFPNYSSELNVNALELDDSALYLCASSGRTGSYEQYFGPGTRLTVT.

The V call is TRBV15, the J call TRBJ1-1, with 11 positions matching TRBD1. This CDR3 spans 14 amino acids. V lost 1 base and J lost 8; bases outside the gene matches: 3. Germline V gene lookup returns CDR1 LNHNV and CDR2 YYDKDF (reference sequence). DNA for the CDR3: TGTGCCACCAGCAGAGTCGGGACAGGGGGAGAAGCTTTCTTT. Translated, it gives CATSRVGTGGEAFF.

The chain combines TRBV6-5 with TRBJ2-7; the D is unclear. CDR3 length: 11 amino acids. Trimming removed 5 bases at V and 3 bases at J, with 5 bases between. Germline assignment: CDR1 MNHEY and CDR2 SVGAGI. CDR3 amino acids: CASSNSYEQYF. In DNA form, the CDR3 reads TGTGCCAGCAGTAACAGCTACGAGCAGTACTTC.

The V gene is TRBV6-1, the J gene TRBJ2-7, with D perhaps TRBD2 (5 bases). This CDR3 has 13 residues. In germline, CDR1 is MNHNS, CDR2 SASEGT. The V gene lost 1 base and the J gene lost 4 bases, with 8 bases spanning the gap. The CDR3 is CASSEGGMYEQYF. As DNA, the CDR3 is TGTGCCAGCAGTGAAGGAGGGATGTACGAGCAGTACTTC.

The chain links TRBV2 to TRBJ2-1; 10 bases are a match to TRBD2. This CDR3 contains 15 residues. The junction had 5 bases not matched to a gene; V was cut back by 6 bases and J by 3 bases. Germline CDR1 SNHLY, CDR2 FYNNEI. CDR3 nucleotide sequence: TGTGCCAGCAGCAAGAGCGGGGGGGGCTACAATGAGCAGTTCTTC. Residues: CASSKSGGGYNEQFF.

The CDR3 reads CASSPQWDREGDTQYF. The CDR3 nucleotides are TGTGCCAGCAGCCCCCAGTGGGACAGGGAGGGAGATACGCAGTATTTT. The chain links TRBV11-3 to TRBJ2-3; 9 bases line up with TRBD1. This CDR3 comprises 16 residues. V lost 5 bases, J lost 5 bases, and 11 bases stayed unmatched. Germline V lookup: CDR1 SGHNT, CDR2 YENEEA.

The rearrangement joins TRBV6-5 to TRBJ1-4; tentatively, D is TRBD1 (6 bases). The CDR3 is 13 amino acids. The V end lost 5 bases, the J end lost 8 bases, and 12 bases lay between the germline ends. Germline V gene sequence: CDR1 MNHEY, CDR2 SVGAGI. CDR3: CASSPQGSEKLFF. The CDR3 DNA reads TGTGCCAGCAGTCCACAGGGTAGCGAAAAACTGTTTTTT.